The present TCR beta chain was sequenced within a study of OX40 agonist ivuxolimab in advanced cancers. Context from the whole study: Ivuxolimab was a fully human IgG2 agonistic monoclonal antibody targeting the costimulatory receptor OX40 (CD134). Partial responses occurred in three dose-escalation patients: two with cutaneous melanoma and one with hepatocellular carcinoma. The purpose of peripheral TCRbeta sequencing was to test whether ivuxolimab changed TCR sequence diversity and led to clonal T-cell expansion. Prior anti-PD-1, anti-PD-L1 or anti-CTLA-4 therapy was permitted, and checkpoint inhibitors had been received by about 44% of dose-escalation patients. The monotherapy dose-escalation portion (N ≈ 50 patients) of the phase I ivuxolimab trial is reported in the paper. Of the approximately 53 patients in dose escalation, 19 had hepatocellular carcinoma, some 15 had melanoma, 9 had renal cell carcinoma and 9 had head and neck cancer. Intravenous ivuxolimab was administered to patients every 2 weeks at six dose levels: 0.01, 0.1, 0.3, 1.5, 3 and 10 mg/kg. In the dose-escalation cohort, around four fifths of patients were male, and the mean age was approximately 60 years, with a range of roughly 20 to 80.

To sequence the TCRbeta CDR3 region, genomic DNA was isolated from the sorted cells. The immunoSEQ Assay was used for sequencing of TCRbeta CDR3 regions. As stored in TCRdb, this immuneACCESS dataset retains in-frame rearrangements with V and J assigned. A fraction of the clones does not appear; measured against another copy, unresolved V genes explain less than half of the discrepancy, and the remainder lacks a known reason. Recorded for this sample are roughly 40,000 clones; about 88% of them occurred a single time. The ten largest clones capture less than 20% of the sample. V gives up 2 bases and J gives up 4 bases, and the segment between their germline ends measures 26 bases. For CDR1 and CDR2, the germline V gene lists KGHSH and LQKENI. The CDR3 starts with the cysteine, ends with the phenylalanine, and has 19 residues. Of the read, only the CDR3 DNA is kept; its 57 bases are in frame from base 1.

Patients with a history of autoimmune disease or receiving systemic immunosuppression were excluded from the trial. Peripheral blood for TCR sequencing was collected from all dose cohorts at baseline, on cycle 4 day 1, and on cycle 7 day 1. Samples came from an open-label, multicenter, first-in-human phase I dose-escalation trial of ivuxolimab. The trial enrolled adults with locally advanced or metastatic head and neck squamous cell, hepatocellular, melanoma or renal cell carcinoma. CD4+ and CD8+ T cells were sorted separately from peripheral blood before TCR sequencing. In regard to this clone: It has no known antigen specificity. A much larger clone sits a single nucleotide away, making a read error possible. This sample also contains other DNA sequences that code for the same CDR3.

The study at large found these results: Low levels of normalized T-cell clonal expansion were also seen in some patients who did not respond. After ivuxolimab, CD8+ T cells had more expanded clones than CD4+ T cells on average. In the 0.1-3.0 mg/kg groups, partial responders had among the lowest normalized peripheral clonal expansion, particularly in CD8+ T cells. Clonal expansion of both CD4+ and CD8+ blood T cells was observed from baseline to week 6 at doses 0.1 to 3.0 mg/kg. The antigen specificity of the clonally expanded peripheral T cells was not determined.

The rearranged segments are TRBV18 and TRBJ1-2; possibly the D gene is TRBD1, per 6 matching bases. The sample in question was CD4+ or CD8+ T cells sorted from blood, obtained in a trial of the OX40 agonist ivuxolimab. This clonotype was sampled from an adult with an advanced solid tumor such as melanoma, head and neck, liver or kidney cancer. CDR3 loop: CASSPERGSRRHGRYGYTF. The bases are TGTGCCAGCTCACCAGAAAGGGGGAGCAGAAGACACGGACGCTATGGCTACACCTTC. With all but the CDR3 taken from the reference TRBV18 and TRBJ1-2 genes, the full variable domain is: NAGVMQNPRHLVRRRGQEARLRCSPMKGHSHVYWYRQLPEEGLKFMVYLQKENIIDESGMPKERFSAEFPKEGPSILRIQQVVRGDSAAYFCASSPERGSRRHGRYGYTFGSGTRLTVV.